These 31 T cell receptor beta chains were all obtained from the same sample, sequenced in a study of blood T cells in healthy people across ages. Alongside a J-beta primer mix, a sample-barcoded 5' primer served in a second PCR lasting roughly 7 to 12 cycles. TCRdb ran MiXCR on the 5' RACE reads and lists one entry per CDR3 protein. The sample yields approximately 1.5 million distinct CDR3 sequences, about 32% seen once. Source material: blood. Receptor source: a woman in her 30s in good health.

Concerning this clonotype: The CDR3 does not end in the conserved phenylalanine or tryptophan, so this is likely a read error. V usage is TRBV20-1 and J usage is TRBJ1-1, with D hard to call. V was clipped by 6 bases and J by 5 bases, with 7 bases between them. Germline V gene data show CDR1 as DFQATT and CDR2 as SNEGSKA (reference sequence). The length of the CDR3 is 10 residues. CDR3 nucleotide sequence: TGCAGTGCGCGATCGACTGAAGCTTTCTTG. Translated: CSARSTEAFL.

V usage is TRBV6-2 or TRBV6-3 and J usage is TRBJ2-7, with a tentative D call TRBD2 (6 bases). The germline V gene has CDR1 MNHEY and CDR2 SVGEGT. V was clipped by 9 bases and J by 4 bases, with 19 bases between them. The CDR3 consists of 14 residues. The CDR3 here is CASTWGVGRYEQYF. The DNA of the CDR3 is TGTGCCAGTACTTGGGGGGTGGGCAGATACGAGCAGTACTTC.

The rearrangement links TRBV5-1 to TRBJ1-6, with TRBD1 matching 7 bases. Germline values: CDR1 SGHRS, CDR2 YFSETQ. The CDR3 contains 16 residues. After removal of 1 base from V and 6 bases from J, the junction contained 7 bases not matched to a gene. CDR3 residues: CASSLSRPGGNSPLHF. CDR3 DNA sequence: TGCGCCAGCAGCTTGTCTCGGCCAGGGGGTAATTCACCCCTCCACTTT.

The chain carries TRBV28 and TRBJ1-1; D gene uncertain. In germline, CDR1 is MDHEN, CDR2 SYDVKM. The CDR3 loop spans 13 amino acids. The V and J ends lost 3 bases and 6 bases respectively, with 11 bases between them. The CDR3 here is CASSLGFGSEAFF. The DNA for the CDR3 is TGTGCCAGCAGTTTGGGGTTCGGCTCTGAAGCTTTCTTT. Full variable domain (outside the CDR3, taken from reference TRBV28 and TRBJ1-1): DVKVTQSSRYLVKRTGEKVFLECVQDMDHENMFWYRQDPGLGLRLIYFSYDVKMKEKGDIPEGYSVSREKKERFSLILESASTNQTSMYLCASSLGFGSEAFFGQGTRLTVV.

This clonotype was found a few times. CDR3 nucleotide sequence: TGTGCCAGCTCTTTTAGGGCATACACCGGGGAGCTGTTTTTT. Amino acids: CASSFRAYTGELFF. This chain joins TRBV28 and TRBJ2-2, with D uncertain. The CDR3 covers 14 residues. V was trimmed by 8 bases and J by 3 bases, leaving 13 bases between them. Germline assignment: CDR1 MDHEN and CDR2 SYDVKM.

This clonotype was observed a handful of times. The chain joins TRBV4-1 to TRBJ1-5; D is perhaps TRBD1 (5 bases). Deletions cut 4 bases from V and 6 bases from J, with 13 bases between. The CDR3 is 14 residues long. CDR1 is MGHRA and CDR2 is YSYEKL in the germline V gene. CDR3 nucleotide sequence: TGCGCCAGCAGCCCGCTGGGGGGTAGTCAGCCCCAGCATTTT. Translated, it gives CASSPLGGSQPQHF.

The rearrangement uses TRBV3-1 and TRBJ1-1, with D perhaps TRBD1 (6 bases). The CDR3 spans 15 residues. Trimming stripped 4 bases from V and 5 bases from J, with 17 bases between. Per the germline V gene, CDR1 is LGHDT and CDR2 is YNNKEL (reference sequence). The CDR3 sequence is CASSLRGGGTTEAFF. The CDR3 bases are TGTGCCAGCAGCCTAAGGGGGGGCGGTACGACTGAAGCTTTCTTT.

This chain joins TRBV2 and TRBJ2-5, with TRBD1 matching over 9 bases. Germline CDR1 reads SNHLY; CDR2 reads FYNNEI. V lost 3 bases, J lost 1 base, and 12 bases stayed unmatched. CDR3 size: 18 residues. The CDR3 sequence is CASSDSGQGGPLQETQYF. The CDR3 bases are TGTGCCAGCAGTGATTCGGGACAGGGAGGGCCCCTCCAAGAGACCCAGTACTTC. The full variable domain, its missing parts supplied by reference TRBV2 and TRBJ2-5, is EPEVTQTPSHQVTQMGQEVILRCVPISNHLYFYWYRQILGQKVEFLVSFYNNEISEKSEIFDDQFSVERPDGSNFTLKIRSTKLEDSAMYFCASSDSGQGGPLQETQYFGPGTRLLVL.

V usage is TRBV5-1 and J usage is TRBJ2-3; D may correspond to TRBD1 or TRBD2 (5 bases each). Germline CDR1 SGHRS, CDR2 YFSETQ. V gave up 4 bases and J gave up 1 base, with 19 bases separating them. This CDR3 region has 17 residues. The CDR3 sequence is CASSNRGPLRGTDTQYF. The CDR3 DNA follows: TGCGCCAGCAGCAACCGGGGCCCCCTCAGAGGCACAGATACGCAGTATTTT.

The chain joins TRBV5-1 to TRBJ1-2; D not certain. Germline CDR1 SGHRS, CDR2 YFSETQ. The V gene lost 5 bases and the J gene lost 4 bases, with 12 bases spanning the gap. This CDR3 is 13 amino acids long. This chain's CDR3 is CASREWNTYGYTF. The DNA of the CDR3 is TGCGCCAGCAGGGAGTGGAATACCTATGGCTACACCTTC.

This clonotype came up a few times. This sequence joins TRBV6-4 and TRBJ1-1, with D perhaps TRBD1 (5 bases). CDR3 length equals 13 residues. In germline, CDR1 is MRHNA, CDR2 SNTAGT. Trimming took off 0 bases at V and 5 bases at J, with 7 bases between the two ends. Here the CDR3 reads CASSDSEGTEAFF. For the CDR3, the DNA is TGTGCCAGCAGTGACTCTGAGGGGACTGAAGCTTTCTTT.

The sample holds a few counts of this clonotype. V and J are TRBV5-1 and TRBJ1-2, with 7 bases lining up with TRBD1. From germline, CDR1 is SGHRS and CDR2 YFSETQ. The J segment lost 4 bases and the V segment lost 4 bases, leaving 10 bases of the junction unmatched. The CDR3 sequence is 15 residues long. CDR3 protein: CASSREGASAYGYTF. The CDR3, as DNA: TGCGCCAGCAGCAGAGAGGGGGCCTCCGCCTATGGCTACACCTTC. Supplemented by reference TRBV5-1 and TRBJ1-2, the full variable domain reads KAGVTQTPRYLIKTRGQQVTLSCSPISGHRSVSWYQQTPGQGLQFLFEYFSETQRNKGNFPGRFSGRQFSNSRSEMNVSTLELGDSALYLCASSREGASAYGYTFGSGTRLTVV.

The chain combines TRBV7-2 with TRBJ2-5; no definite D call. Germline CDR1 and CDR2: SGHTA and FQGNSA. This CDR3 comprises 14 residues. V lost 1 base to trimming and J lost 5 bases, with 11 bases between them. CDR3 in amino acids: CASSLVSSSETQYF. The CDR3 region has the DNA TGTGCCAGCAGCTTAGTGTCAAGTAGCGAGACCCAGTACTTC.

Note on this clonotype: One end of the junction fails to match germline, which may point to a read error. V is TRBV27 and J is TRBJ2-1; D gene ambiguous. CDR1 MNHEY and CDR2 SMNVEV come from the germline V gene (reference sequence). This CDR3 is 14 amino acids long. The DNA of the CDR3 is TGTGCCAGCAGTCCTCACGCCGGTTACAGTGAGCAGTTCTTC. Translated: CASSPHAGYSEQFF.

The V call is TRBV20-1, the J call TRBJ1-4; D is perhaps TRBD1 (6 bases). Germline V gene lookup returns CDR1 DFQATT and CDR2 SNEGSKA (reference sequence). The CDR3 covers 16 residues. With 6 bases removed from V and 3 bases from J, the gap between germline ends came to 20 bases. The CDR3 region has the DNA TGCAGTGCCCGGGGGGCGGGGGTTAAGGCTAATGAAAAACTGTTTTTT. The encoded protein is CSARGAGVKANEKLFF.

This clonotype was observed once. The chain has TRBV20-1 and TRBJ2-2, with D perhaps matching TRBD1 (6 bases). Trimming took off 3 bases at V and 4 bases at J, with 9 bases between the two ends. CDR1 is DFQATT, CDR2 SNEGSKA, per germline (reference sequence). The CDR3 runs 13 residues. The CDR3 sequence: CSARGATTGELFF. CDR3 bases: TGCAGTGCTAGGGGGGCCACCACCGGGGAGCTGTTTTTT.

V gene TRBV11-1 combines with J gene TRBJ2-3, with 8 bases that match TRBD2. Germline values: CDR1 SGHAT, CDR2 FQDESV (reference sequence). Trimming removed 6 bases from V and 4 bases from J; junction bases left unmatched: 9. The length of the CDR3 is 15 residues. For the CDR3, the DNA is TGTGCCAGCAGTTTCCGGGGGGGCCGCTCAGATACGCAGTATTTT. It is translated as CASSFRGGRSDTQYF.

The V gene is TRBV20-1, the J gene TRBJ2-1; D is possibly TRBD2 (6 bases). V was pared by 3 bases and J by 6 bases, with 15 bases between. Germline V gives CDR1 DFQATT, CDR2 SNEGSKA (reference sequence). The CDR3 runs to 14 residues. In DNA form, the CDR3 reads TGCAGTGCTAGCCCCGCGCGGGGACGCAATGAGCAGTTCTTC. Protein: CSASPARGRNEQFF.

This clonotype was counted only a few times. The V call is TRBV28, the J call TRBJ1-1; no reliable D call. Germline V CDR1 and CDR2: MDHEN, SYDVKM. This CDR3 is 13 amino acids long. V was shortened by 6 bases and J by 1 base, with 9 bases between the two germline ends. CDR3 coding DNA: TGTGCCAGCAGCTTTGATGAGAACACTGAAGCTTTCTTT. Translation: CASSFDENTEAFF.

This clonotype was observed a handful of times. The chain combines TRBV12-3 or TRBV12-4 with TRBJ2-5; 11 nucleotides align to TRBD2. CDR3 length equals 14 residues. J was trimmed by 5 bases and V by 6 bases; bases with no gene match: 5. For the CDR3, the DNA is TGTGCCAGCAGCGATAGCGGGGGGGCTGAGACCCAGTACTTC. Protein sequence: CASSDSGGAETQYF.

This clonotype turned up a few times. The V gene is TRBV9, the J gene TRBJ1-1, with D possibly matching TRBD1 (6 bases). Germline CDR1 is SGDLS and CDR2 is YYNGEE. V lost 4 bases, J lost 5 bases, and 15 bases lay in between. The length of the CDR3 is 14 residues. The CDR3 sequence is CASSLNRVATEAFF. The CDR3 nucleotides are TGTGCCAGCAGCCTAAACAGGGTCGCGACTGAAGCTTTCTTT.

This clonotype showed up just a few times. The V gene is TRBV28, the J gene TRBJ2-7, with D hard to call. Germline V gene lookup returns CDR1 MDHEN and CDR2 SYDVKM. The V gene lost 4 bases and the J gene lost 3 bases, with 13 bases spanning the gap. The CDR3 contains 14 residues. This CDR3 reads CASSSGPGDYEQYF. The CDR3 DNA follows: TGTGCCAGCAGTTCCGGACCGGGCGACTACGAGCAGTACTTC.

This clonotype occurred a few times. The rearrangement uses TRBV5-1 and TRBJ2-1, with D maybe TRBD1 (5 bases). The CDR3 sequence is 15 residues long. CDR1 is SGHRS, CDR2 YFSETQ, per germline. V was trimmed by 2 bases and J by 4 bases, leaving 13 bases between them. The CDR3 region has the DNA TGCGCCAGCAGCTTTGATTTGGGGCCGTACAATGAGCAGTTCTTC. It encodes CASSFDLGPYNEQFF.

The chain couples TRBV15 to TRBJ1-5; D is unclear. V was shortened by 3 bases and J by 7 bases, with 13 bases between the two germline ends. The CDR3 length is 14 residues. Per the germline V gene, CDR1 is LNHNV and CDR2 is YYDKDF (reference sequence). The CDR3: CATSSSSGWQPQHF. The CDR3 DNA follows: TGTGCCACCAGCAGTTCGAGTGGGTGGCAGCCCCAGCATTTT.

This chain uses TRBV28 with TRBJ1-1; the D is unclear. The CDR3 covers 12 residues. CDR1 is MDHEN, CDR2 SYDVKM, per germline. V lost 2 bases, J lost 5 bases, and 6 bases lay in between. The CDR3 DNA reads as TGTGCCAGCAGTTTACGTGCGACTGAAGCTTTCTTT. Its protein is CASSLRATEAFF.

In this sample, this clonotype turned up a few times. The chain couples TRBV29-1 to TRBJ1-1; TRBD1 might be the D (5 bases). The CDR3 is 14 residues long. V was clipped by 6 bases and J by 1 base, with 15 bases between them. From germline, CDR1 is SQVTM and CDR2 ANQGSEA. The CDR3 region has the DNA TGCAGCGTCGCCCGGGGCGGCAGGAACACTGAAGCTTTCTTT. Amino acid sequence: CSVARGGRNTEAFF.

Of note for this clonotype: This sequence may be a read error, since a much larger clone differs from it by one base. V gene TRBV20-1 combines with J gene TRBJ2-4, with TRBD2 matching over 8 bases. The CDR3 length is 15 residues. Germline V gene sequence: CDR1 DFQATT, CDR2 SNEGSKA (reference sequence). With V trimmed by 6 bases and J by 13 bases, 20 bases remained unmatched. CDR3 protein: CSAPGLAGGDRGQYF. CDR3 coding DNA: TGCAGTGCCCCTGGCCTTGCGGGAGGAGATCGAGGGCAGTACTTC.

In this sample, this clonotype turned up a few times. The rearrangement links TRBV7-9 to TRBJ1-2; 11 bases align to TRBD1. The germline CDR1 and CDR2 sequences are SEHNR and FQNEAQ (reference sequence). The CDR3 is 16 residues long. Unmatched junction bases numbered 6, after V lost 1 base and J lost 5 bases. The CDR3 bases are TGTGCCAGCAGCTTAGAAACCGGGACAGGGGGTTATGGCTACACCTTC. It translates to CASSLETGTGGYGYTF. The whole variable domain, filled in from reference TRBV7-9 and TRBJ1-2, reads DTGVSQNPRHKITKRGQNVTFRCDPISEHNRLYWYRQTLGQGPEFLTYFQNEAQLEKSRLLSDRFSAERPKGSFSTLEIQRTEQGDSAMYLCASSLETGTGGYGYTFGSGTRLTVV.

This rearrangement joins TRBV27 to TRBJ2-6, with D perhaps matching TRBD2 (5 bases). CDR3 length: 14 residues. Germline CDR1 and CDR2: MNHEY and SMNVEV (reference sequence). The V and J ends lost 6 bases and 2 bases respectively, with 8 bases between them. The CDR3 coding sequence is TGTGCCAGCAGGCTAGCCCCTGGGGCCAACGTCCTGACTTTC. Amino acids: CASRLAPGANVLTF.

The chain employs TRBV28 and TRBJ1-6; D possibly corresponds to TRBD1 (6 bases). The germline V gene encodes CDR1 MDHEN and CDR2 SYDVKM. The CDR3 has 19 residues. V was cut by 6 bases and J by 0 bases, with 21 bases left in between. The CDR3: CASRPYAGTQSSYNSPLHF. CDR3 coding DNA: TGTGCCAGCAGGCCTTACGCCGGGACACAGAGCTCCTATAATTCACCCCTCCACTTT.

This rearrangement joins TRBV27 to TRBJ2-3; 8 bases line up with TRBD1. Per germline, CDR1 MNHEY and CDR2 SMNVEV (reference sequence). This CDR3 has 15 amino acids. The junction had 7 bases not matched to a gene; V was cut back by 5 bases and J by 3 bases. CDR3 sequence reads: CASSRLDRATDTQYF. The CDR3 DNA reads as TGTGCCAGCAGTCGACTGGACAGGGCTACAGATACGCAGTATTTT.